Below are 24 T cell receptor beta chains sequenced from a single sample in a study of CD8 T cells in Susac syndrome. Reverse transcription used about 0.45 to 1 ug RNA and random hexamers. A single record per CDR3 protein comes from TCRdb applying MiXCR to the immunoSEQ multiplex PCR reads. The sample carries 120,000 or so distinct CDR3 sequences, 90% to 95% recorded once. The sequencing sample was made of CD8+ T cells from PBMCs. The receptor set was obtained from a human donor with Susac syndrome.

The J gene is TRBJ2-6, the V gene TRBV28; the D is unclear. The CDR3 extends over 17 amino acids. Germline V gene lookup returns CDR1 MDHEN and CDR2 SYDVKM. V gave up 6 bases and J gave up 4 bases, with 19 bases separating them. The CDR3 sequence is CASRGPLLGTGANVLTF. CDR3 in DNA: TGTGCCAGCAGAGGACCCCTCTTGGGAACCGGGGCCAACGTCCTGACTTTC.

This clonotype has only one observation. The chain has TRBV5-8 and TRBJ2-7; 9 nucleotides line up with TRBD1. Germline trimming cut 9 bases from V and 5 bases from J; bases unmatched to any gene: 9. Per germline, CDR1 SGHTS and CDR2 YDEGEE. This CDR3 has 13 amino acids. This chain's CDR3 is CATSDRGVDEQYF. CDR3 DNA sequence: TGTGCCACCTCGGACAGGGGAGTGGACGAGCAGTACTTC. Full variable domain (outside the CDR3, taken from reference TRBV5-8 and TRBJ2-7): EAGVTQSPTHLIKTRGQQATLRCSPISGHTSVYWYQQALGLGLQFLLWYDEGEERNRGNFPPRFSGRQFPNYSSELNVNALELEDSALYLCATSDRGVDEQYFGPGTRLTVT.

V usage is TRBV9 and J usage is TRBJ2-3, with 9 bases fitting TRBD2. CDR3 length: 15 amino acids. CDR1 and CDR2 (germline): SGDLS, YYNGEE. V shed 3 bases and J 4 bases; nucleotides not matched to a gene: 6. The CDR3 region is CASSASGGGADTQYF. The CDR3 DNA follows: TGTGCCAGCAGCGCCTCGGGCGGGGGGGCAGATACGCAGTATTTT.

The V gene is TRBV9, the J gene TRBJ1-2, with a weak D call TRBD1 (6 bases). Trimming took 0 bases from V and 1 from J, leaving 16 bases between them. The CDR3 has 17 residues. Germline V gene sequence: CDR1 SGDLS, CDR2 YYNGEE. CDR3 region: CASSVGGQRTNNYGYTF. Here the CDR3 DNA reads TGTGCCAGCAGCGTAGGTGGACAGCGAACTAATAACTATGGCTACACCTTC.

The chain recombines TRBV30 with TRBJ2-2; perhaps D is TRBD1 or TRBD2 (5 bases each). Germline CDR1 and CDR2: GTSNPN and SVGIG (reference sequence). V lost 3 bases to trimming and J lost 5 bases, with 13 bases between them. The CDR3 sequence is 14 residues long. CDR3 nucleotide sequence: TGTGCCTGGAGGGGACCGGACGAGACCGGGGAGCTGTTTTTT. Translated: CAWRGPDETGELFF.

The V and J genes are TRBV9 and TRBJ2-1; weak D call: TRBD2 (6 bases). Germline CDR1 reads SGDLS; CDR2 reads YYNGEE. This CDR3 region has 11 residues. Trimming took 3 bases from V and 9 from J, leaving 7 bases between them. The CDR3 DNA is TGTGCCAGCAGCGGCGGGACTGAGCAGTTCTTC. Translated, it gives CASSGGTEQFF.

This chain connects TRBV20-1 to TRBJ2-7; D is unresolved. The V end was cut by 7 bases, the J end by 5 bases, with 15 bases between. This CDR3 is built from 12 residues. The germline V gene encodes CDR1 DFQATT and CDR2 SNEGSKA (reference sequence). As DNA, the CDR3 is TGCAGTGTTTCAGAAAGATGGGACGAGCAGTACTTC. Translation gives CSVSERWDEQYF.

V and J are TRBV5-6 and TRBJ2-7; the D gene could be TRBD1 or TRBD2 (6 bases each). CDR3 length equals 14 residues. Trimming removed 2 bases at V and 3 bases at J, with 12 bases between. Germline V gene lookup returns CDR1 SGHDT and CDR2 YYEEEE. This chain's CDR3 is CASSFSGAIYEQYF. CDR3 nucleotides: TGTGCCAGCAGCTTTTCGGGGGCGATCTACGAGCAGTACTTC.

The CDR3 loop reads CASSQDAAGGYNEQFF. CDR3 sequence (DNA): TGCGCCAGCAGCCAAGATGCGGCAGGGGGCTACAATGAGCAGTTCTTC. The genes are TRBV4-1 and TRBJ2-1; 7 nucleotides match TRBD1. V lost 0 bases, J lost 3 bases, and 5 bases stayed unmatched. This CDR3 is 16 amino acids long. Germline V gene sequence: CDR1 MGHRA, CDR2 YSYEKL.

This rearrangement joins TRBV27 to TRBJ1-2; 7 bases are shared with TRBD1. J was trimmed by 4 bases and V by 3 bases; bases with no gene match: 8. Per germline, CDR1 MNHEY and CDR2 SMNVEV (reference sequence). The length of the CDR3 is 15 residues. CDR3 in DNA: TGTGCCAGCAGTTTTAAGGGCAGGGGGGGCTATGGCTACACCTTC. Translating gives CASSFKGRGGYGYTF.

Here the CDR3 DNA reads TGTGCCAGCAGTCCTCGGACAGGGCAGGGAGAGACCCAGTACTTC. Amino acid sequence: CASSPRTGQGETQYF. The chain uses TRBV28 and TRBJ2-5; 8 positions match TRBD1. This CDR3 has 15 amino acids. Per germline, CDR1 MDHEN and CDR2 SYDVKM. Losses at the gene ends were 5 bases for V and 4 bases for J; bases not matched to a gene: 9. Supplemented by reference TRBV28 and TRBJ2-5, the full variable domain reads DVKVTQSSRYLVKRTGEKVFLECVQDMDHENMFWYRQDPGLGLRLIYFSYDVKMKEKGDIPEGYSVSREKKERFSLILESASTNQTSMYLCASSPRTGQGETQYFGPGTRLLVL.

This sequence joins TRBV6-2 or TRBV6-3 and TRBJ1-1; D unresolved. Per germline, CDR1 MNHEY and CDR2 SVGEGT. V was clipped by 8 bases and J by 2 bases, with 12 bases between them. The CDR3 is 13 residues long. The DNA for the CDR3 is TGTGCCAGCGTTCGTATTGACAACACTGAAGCTTTCTTT. This encodes CASVRIDNTEAFF.

V is TRBV18 and J is TRBJ1-1, with unresolved D. Per germline, CDR1 KGHSH and CDR2 LQKENI. Between the trimmed V and J ends, which lost 4 bases and 1 base, there was a span of 13 bases. This CDR3 contains 15 residues. The chain's CDR3 is CASSLGRSWNTEAFF. The CDR3 DNA sequence: TGTGCCAGCTCACTTGGCAGGAGTTGGAACACTGAAGCTTTCTTT.

V usage is TRBV5-4 and J usage is TRBJ2-2, with D possibly matching TRBD2 (5 bases). V shed 0 bases and J shed 7 bases, with 10 bases lying between them. Germline V gives CDR1 SGHNT, CDR2 YYREEE (reference sequence). The length of the CDR3 is 14 residues. CDR3 residues: CASSLAERYGELFF. The CDR3 region has the DNA TGTGCCAGCAGCTTGGCCGAGCGGTACGGGGAGCTGTTTTTT.

This clonotype was observed a single time. This sequence joins TRBV20-1 and TRBJ2-7; TRBD2 matches 7 bases. J lost 2 bases, V lost 0 bases, and 1 base had no gene match. Germline-derived CDR1 and CDR2 are DFQATT and SNEGSKA (reference sequence). This CDR3 has 13 amino acids. The CDR3 DNA reads TGCAGTGCTAGAGATGGGACTACCTACGAGCAGTACTTC. Its translation is CSARDGTTYEQYF.

The chain recombines TRBV15 with TRBJ2-1; 11 bases agree with TRBD2. CDR1 and CDR2 (germline): LNHNV, YYDKDF (reference sequence). The CDR3 has 19 amino acids. Losses at the gene ends were 0 bases for V and 0 bases for J; bases not matched to a gene: 7. CDR3 coding DNA: TGTGCCACCAGCAGAGATTGGGCTAGCGGGGGGAGCTCCTACAATGAGCAGTTCTTC. Its translation: CATSRDWASGGSSYNEQFF.

The chain joins TRBV19 to TRBJ1-2; tentative D call: TRBD1 (5 bases). This CDR3 has 15 residues. Germline V gives CDR1 LNHDA, CDR2 SQIVND (reference sequence). The V end was cut by 0 bases, the J end by 4 bases, with 12 bases between. The CDR3, as DNA: TGTGCCAGTAGTATAGATACAGGCGGAGGCTATGGCTACACCTTC. Encoded protein: CASSIDTGGGYGYTF.

This chain joins TRBV4-1 and TRBJ1-2; D remains unclear. Germline values: CDR1 MGHRA, CDR2 YSYEKL. The V end was cut by 4 bases, the J end by 5 bases, with 14 bases between. CDR3 length equals 14 residues. CDR3 DNA sequence: TGCGCCAGCAGCCCGGCGGAGGAGCCTTATGGCTACACCTTC. Its translation: CASSPAEEPYGYTF.

The genes are TRBV4-1 and TRBJ2-1, with TRBD2 as a possible D gene (5 bases). Trimming took 0 bases from V and 1 from J, leaving 7 bases between them. From germline, CDR1 is MGHRA and CDR2 YSYEKL. The CDR3 extends over 15 amino acids. CDR3 sequence reads: CASSQEEVSYNEQFF. DNA for the CDR3: TGCGCCAGCAGCCAAGAGGAGGTATCCTACAATGAGCAGTTCTTC.

This clonotype occurred a few times. In nucleotides, the CDR3 is TGTGCCAGCAGTTTGGAGGGGCGGAACACTGAAGCTTTCTTT. This gives the protein CASSLEGRNTEAFF. V usage is TRBV28 and J usage is TRBJ1-1, with D possibly being TRBD1 (5 bases). Germline assignment: CDR1 MDHEN and CDR2 SYDVKM. CDR3 size: 14 residues. V shed 3 bases and J shed 1 base, with 9 bases lying between them.

The chain's CDR3 is CASSTVLDRGEGVADTQYF. CDR3 nucleotides: TGTGCCAGCAGCACAGTCCTTGACAGGGGCGAAGGGGTGGCAGATACGCAGTATTTT. This rearrangement joins TRBV7-9 to TRBJ2-3, with 8 nucleotides matching TRBD1. Germline-derived CDR1 and CDR2 are SEHNR and FQNEAQ (reference sequence). The V and J ends lost 5 bases and 4 bases, in that order; junction bases with no gene match: 20. This CDR3 is built from 19 residues.

The chain combines TRBV4-1 with TRBJ2-7, with 9 bases aligning to TRBD1. Germline loops: CDR1 MGHRA, CDR2 YSYEKL. With 2 bases clipped from V and 3 bases from J, the junction kept 8 bases outside the gene matches. The CDR3 has 16 amino acids. The CDR3 is CASSQKILGQGYEQYF. CDR3 bases: TGCGCCAGCAGCCAAAAAATTCTGGGACAGGGCTACGAGCAGTACTTC.

In nucleotides, the CDR3 is TGTGCCAGCAGCCAAGATTTCGAGCGGGCAAGCGGGGAGCTGTTTTTT. It specifies CASSQDFERASGELFF. The chain uses TRBV4-2 and TRBJ2-2, with a weak D call TRBD2 (6 bases). V shed 0 bases and J shed 7 bases, with 15 bases lying between them. Germline assignment: CDR1 LGHNA and CDR2 YNFKEQ. The CDR3 loop spans 16 amino acids.

CDR3 protein: CASRSTWGYTF. The CDR3 DNA is TGTGCCAGCAGGAGTACATGGGGCTACACCTTC. This chain links TRBV12-3 or TRBV12-4 with TRBJ1-2; D is unresolved. This CDR3 has 11 amino acids. Trimming took 6 bases from V and 8 from J, leaving 10 bases between them.